Listed below are T cell receptor beta chains from one sample, sequenced in a study of blood T cell repertoires in COVID-19. This table comes from immunoSEQ multiplex PCR, and its TCRdb copy is limited to in-frame clones, with some not included. The data contain around 190,000 clones, roughly 80% of them seen just once; the ten biggest clones take up roughly 6.3%. The sequenced sample consisted of peripheral blood. The source is a human donor in a cohort sampled during active COVID-19. The CDR3 runs from the conserved cysteine through the conserved F or W. Fields, in order: V gene, J gene, clone size, D gene, CDR3 protein, CDR3 DNA. A D gene is named only where the DNA matches it firmly. Some rows mark clone size as missing; the rest say once, few, many or name a class of expanded clone.

TRBV19,TRBJ2-5,-,-,CASSIDFRGEYQETQYF,TGTGCCAGTAGTATAGATTTTCGCGGGGAATACCAAGAGACCCAGTACTTC
TRBV6-1,TRBJ1-6,-,TRBD1,CASSALRGLNNSPLHF,TGTGCCAGCAGTGCACTCAGGGGGTTGAATAATTCACCCCTCCACTTT
TRBV5-1,TRBJ2-1,-,-,CASSLQLANEQFF,TGCGCCAGCAGCTTGCAACTAGCTAATGAGCAGTTCTTC
TRBV7-3,TRBJ2-1,-,-,CASSQDPEDEQFF,TGTGCCAGCAGCCAAGACCCAGAGGATGAGCAGTTCTTC
TRBV2,TRBJ1-4,few,-,CASAGHTNEKLFF,TGTGCCAGTGCTGGACACACGAATGAAAAACTGTTTTTT
TRBV6-6,TRBJ2-7,-,TRBD1,CASSSLGTGNYEQYF,TGTGCCAGCAGTTCGCTTGGGACAGGGAATTACGAGCAGTACTTC
TRBV4-1,TRBJ1-2,-,TRBD1,CASSQVPGQGAFGYTF,TGCGCCAGCAGCCAAGTTCCCGGACAGGGGGCCTTTGGCTACACCTTC
TRBV18,TRBJ1-1,once,TRBD1,CASSEQGAKTEAFF,TGTGCCAGCTCGGAACAGGGGGCAAAAACTGAAGCTTTCTTT
TRBV12-3/TRBV12-4,TRBJ1-1,-,TRBD1,CASGDRRNTEAFF,TGTGCCAGCGGGGACAGGAGGAACACTGAAGCTTTCTTT
TRBV6-1,TRBJ1-1,-,TRBD1,CASSEYGTVAFF,TGTGCCAGCAGTGAATATGGGACAGTTGCTTTCTTT
TRBV15,TRBJ2-7,-,-,CATSRVTQLDGKIISYEQYF,TGTGCCACCAGCAGAGTTACACAACTGGACGGGAAAATTATCTCCTACGAGCAGTACTTC
TRBV29-1,TRBJ2-7,-,-,CSVEDGVGYEQYF,TGCAGCGTTGAAGACGGGGTTGGCTACGAGCAGTACTTC
TRBV6-6,TRBJ2-7,-,-,CASSYSDGSSYEQYF,TGTGCCAGCAGTTACTCGGATGGGAGCTCCTACGAGCAGTACTTC
TRBV9,TRBJ1-6,-,TRBD1,CASSPRQGHSPLHF,TGTGCCAGCAGCCCCCGACAGGGTCACTCACCCCTCCACTTT
TRBV12-2,TRBJ1-6,-,-,CASRPGEYPLFRYNSPLHF,TGTGCAAGTCGCCCCGGGGAGTACCCTCTGTTTCGCTATAATTCACCCCTCCACTTT
TRBV10-1,TRBJ2-7,-,TRBD2,CASSELREGEQYF,TGCGCCAGCAGTGAGTTAAGGGAGGGAGAGCAGTACTTC
TRBV29-1,TRBJ1-4,-,TRBD1,CTSPMGDREKLFF,TGCACCTCTCCTATGGGGGACAGAGAAAAACTGTTTTTT
TRBV7-3,TRBJ1-2,-,-,CASSLTAGGGSGYTF,TGTGCCAGCAGCTTAACGGCGGGGGGGGGCTCTGGCTACACCTTC
TRBV2,TRBJ2-3,once,-,CASSVDTSTDTQYF,TGTGCCAGCAGTGTAGACACCAGCACAGATACGCAGTATTTT
TRBV5-4,TRBJ2-7,-,TRBD1,CASSLAQDPGQTRLEQYF,TGTGCCAGCAGCTTGGCCCAAGATCCGGGACAGACTCGCCTCGAGCAGTACTTC
TRBV5-4,TRBJ2-1,once,TRBD1,CASSKGQSNEQFF,TGTGCCAGCAGCAAGGGACAGAGCAATGAGCAGTTCTTC
TRBV13,TRBJ2-7,-,TRBD2,CASSLRTSGDSYEQYF,TGTGCCAGCAGCTTACGGACTAGCGGAGACTCCTACGAGCAGTACTTC
TRBV18,TRBJ2-2,-,-,CASSPVTGELFF,TGTGCCAGCTCACCCGTCACCGGGGAGCTGTTTTTT
TRBV7-9,TRBJ1-3,few,-,CASSTNSGNTIYF,TGTGCCAGCAGCACAAACTCTGGAAACACCATATATTTT
TRBV10-2,TRBJ2-7,-,TRBD2,CASIGLAGGPYEQYF,TGCGCCAGCATCGGTCTAGCGGGGGGACCATACGAGCAGTACTTC
TRBV5-1,TRBJ2-7,-,TRBD1,CASSLPLRDRGNEQYF,TGCGCCAGCAGCCTCCCCCTCCGGGACAGGGGAAACGAGCAGTACTTC
TRBV2,TRBJ2-3,-,TRBD2,CASSKLLAGTDTQYF,TGTGCCAGCAGCAAACTACTAGCGGGCACAGATACGCAGTATTTT
TRBV2,TRBJ2-3,-,-,CASSAGVDGADTQYF,TGTGCCAGCAGTGCCGGAGTTGATGGCGCAGATACGCAGTATTTT
TRBV5-3,TRBJ2-3,-,TRBD1,CARSSGQGVTPDTQYF,TGTGCCAGAAGCTCAGGACAGGGGGTAACTCCAGATACGCAGTATTTT
TRBV3-1/TRBV3-2,TRBJ1-2,once,TRBD1,CASSQQGAYGYTF,TGTGCCAGCAGCCAACAGGGGGCGTATGGCTACACCTTC
TRBV3-1/TRBV3-2,TRBJ2-2,-,-,CASSQGTRGELFF,TGTGCCAGCAGCCAGGGGACACGGGGGGAGCTGTTTTTT
TRBV20-1,TRBJ1-2,-,-,CSARGTHGYTF,TGCAGTGCTAGAGGCACACATGGCTACACCTTC
TRBV19,TRBJ1-1,once,-,CASTYLYNVQGSGAFF,TGTGCCAGTACCTACCTATATAATGTACAGGGAAGTGGAGCTTTCTTT